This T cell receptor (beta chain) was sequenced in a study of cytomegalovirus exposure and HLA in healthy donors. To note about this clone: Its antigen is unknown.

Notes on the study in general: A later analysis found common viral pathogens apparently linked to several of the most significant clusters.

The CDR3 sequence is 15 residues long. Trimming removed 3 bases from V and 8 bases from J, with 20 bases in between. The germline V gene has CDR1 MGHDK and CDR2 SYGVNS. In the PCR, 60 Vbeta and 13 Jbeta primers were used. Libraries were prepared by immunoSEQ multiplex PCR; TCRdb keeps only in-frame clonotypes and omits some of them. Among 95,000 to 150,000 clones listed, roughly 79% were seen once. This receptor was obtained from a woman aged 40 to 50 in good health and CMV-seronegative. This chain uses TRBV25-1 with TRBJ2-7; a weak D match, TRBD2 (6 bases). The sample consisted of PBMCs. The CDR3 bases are TGTGCCAGCAGTGATTCTAGGAGGGGAGGATTCAAGCAGTACTTC. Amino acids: CASSDSRRGGFKQYF.